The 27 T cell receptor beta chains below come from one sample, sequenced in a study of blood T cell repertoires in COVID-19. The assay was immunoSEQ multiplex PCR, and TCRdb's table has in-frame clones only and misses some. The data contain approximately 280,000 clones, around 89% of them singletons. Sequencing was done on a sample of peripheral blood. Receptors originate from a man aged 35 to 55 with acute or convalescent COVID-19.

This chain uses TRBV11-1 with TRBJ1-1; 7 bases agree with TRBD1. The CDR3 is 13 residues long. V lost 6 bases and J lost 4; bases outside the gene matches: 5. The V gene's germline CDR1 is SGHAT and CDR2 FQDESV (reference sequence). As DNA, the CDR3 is TGTGCCAGCAGTGATTACAGGGGCACTGAAGCTTTCTTT. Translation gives CASSDYRGTEAFF.

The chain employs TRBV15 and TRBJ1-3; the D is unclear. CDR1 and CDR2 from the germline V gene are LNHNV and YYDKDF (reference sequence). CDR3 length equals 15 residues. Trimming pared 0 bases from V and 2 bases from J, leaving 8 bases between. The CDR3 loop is CATSRDGLTGNTIYF. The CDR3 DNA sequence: TGTGCCACCAGCAGAGACGGGTTAACTGGAAACACCATATATTTT.

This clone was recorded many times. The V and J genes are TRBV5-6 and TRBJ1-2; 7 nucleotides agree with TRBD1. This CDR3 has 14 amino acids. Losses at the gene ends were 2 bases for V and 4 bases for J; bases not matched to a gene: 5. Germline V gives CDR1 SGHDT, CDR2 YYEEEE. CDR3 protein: CASSLTGEAYGYTF. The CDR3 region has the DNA TGTGCCAGCAGCTTAACAGGGGAGGCCTATGGCTACACCTTC.

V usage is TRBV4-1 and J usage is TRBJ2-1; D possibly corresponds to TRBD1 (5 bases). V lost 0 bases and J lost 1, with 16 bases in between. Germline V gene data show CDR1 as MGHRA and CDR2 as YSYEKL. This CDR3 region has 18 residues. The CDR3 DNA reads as TGCGCCAGCAGCCAAGATACAGGCCTCCCTAGTTCCTACAATGAGCAGTTCTTC. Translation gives CASSQDTGLPSSYNEQFF.

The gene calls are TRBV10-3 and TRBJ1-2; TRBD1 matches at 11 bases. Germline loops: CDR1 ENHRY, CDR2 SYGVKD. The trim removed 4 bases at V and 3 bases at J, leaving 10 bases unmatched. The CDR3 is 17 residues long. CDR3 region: CAISGGGTGGMDYGYTF. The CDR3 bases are TGTGCCATCAGTGGCGGGGGGACAGGGGGTATGGACTATGGCTACACCTTC.

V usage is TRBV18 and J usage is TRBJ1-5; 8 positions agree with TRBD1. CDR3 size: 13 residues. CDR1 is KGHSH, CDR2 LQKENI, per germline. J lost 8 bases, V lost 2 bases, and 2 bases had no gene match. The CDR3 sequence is CASSPIQGEPQHF. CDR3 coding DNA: TGTGCCAGCTCACCAATACAGGGGGAGCCCCAGCATTTT.

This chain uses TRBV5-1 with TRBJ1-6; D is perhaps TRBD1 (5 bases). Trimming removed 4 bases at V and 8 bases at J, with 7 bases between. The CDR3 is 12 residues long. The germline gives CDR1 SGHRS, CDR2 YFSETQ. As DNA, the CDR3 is TGCGCCAGCAGCCTAGGGGATTCACCCCTCCACTTT. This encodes CASSLGDSPLHF.

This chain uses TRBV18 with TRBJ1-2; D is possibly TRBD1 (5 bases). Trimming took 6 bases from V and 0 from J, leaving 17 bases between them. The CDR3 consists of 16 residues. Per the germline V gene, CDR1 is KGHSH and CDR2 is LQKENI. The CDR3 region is CASSDTPQVTNYGYTF. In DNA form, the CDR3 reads TGTGCCAGCTCCGACACTCCACAGGTGACTAACTATGGCTACACCTTC.

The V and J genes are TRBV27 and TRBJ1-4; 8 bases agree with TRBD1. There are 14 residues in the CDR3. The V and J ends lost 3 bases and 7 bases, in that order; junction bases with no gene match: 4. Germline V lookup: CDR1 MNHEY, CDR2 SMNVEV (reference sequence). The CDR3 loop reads CASSLRQGSEKLFF. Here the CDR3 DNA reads TGTGCCAGCAGTTTGAGACAGGGGAGTGAAAAACTGTTTTTT.

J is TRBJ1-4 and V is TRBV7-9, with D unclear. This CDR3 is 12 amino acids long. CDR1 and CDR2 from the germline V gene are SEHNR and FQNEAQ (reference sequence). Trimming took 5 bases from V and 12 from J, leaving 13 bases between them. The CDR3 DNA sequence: TGTGCCAGCAGCCTATTGGACTGGGAACTGTTTTTT. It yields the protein CASSLLDWELFF.

The CDR3 DNA reads as TGTGCCACCAGCAGAGGGACAGGGGATTTAGAGACCCAGTACTTC. Protein sequence: CATSRGTGDLETQYF. The rearrangement links TRBV15 to TRBJ2-5; 9 bases align to TRBD1. Germline V lookup: CDR1 LNHNV, CDR2 YYDKDF (reference sequence). V shed 1 base and J 4 bases; nucleotides not matched to a gene: 4. This CDR3 comprises 15 residues.

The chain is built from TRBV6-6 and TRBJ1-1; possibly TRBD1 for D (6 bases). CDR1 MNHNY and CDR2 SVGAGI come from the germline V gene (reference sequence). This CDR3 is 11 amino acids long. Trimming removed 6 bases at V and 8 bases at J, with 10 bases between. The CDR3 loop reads CASSPGTEAFF. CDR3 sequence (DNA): TGTGCCAGCAGCCCCGGGACAGAAGCTTTCTTT.

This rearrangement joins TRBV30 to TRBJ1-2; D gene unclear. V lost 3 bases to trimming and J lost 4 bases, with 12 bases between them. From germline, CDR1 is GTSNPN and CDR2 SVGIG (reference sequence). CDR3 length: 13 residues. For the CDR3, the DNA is TGTGCCTGGAGCTCGGGAGGTGTCTATGGCTACACCTTC. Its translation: CAWSSGGVYGYTF.

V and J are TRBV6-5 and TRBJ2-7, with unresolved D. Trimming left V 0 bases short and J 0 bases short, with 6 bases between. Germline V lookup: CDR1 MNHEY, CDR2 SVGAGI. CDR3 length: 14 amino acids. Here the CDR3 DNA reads TGTGCCAGCAGTTACTCCGAGAGCTCCTACGAGCAGTACTTC. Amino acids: CASSYSESSYEQYF.

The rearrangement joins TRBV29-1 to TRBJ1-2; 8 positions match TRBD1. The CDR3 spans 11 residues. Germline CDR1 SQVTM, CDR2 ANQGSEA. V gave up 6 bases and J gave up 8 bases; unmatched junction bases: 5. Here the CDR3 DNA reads TGCAGCGTCAACAGGGGGGGAGGCTACACCTTC. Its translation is CSVNRGGGYTF.

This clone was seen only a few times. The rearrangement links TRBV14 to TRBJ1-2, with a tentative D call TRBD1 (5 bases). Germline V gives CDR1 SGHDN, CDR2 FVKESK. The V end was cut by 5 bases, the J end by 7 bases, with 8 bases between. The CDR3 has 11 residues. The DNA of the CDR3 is TGTGCCAGCAGCACGGACACTGGCTACACCTTC. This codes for CASSTDTGYTF.

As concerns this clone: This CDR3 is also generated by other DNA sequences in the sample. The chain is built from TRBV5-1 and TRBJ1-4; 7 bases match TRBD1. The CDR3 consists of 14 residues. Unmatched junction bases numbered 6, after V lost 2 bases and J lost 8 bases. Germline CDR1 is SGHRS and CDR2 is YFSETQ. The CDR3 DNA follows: TGCGCCAGCAGCTTCAGACAGGGCGGAGAAAAACTGTTTTTT. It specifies CASSFRQGGEKLFF.

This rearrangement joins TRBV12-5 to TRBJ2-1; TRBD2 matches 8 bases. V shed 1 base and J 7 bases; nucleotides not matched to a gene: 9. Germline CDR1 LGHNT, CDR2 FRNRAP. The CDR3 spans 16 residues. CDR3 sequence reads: CASGLGIRPGGNEQFF. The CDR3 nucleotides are TGTGCTAGTGGTTTGGGTATTCGGCCGGGGGGGAATGAGCAGTTCTTC.

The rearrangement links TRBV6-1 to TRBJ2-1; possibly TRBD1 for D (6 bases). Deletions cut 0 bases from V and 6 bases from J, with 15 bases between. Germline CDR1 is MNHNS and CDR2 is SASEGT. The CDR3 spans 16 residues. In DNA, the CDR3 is TGTGCCAGCAGTGAAGCGTTCGGGGAAGGGGGCAATGAGCAGTTCTTC. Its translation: CASSEAFGEGGNEQFF.

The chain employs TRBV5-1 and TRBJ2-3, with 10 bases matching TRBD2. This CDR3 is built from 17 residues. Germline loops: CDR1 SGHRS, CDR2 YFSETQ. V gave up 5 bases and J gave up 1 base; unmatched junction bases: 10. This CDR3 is CASRRGASGGRTDTQYF. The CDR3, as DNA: TGCGCCAGCAGGAGAGGGGCTAGCGGGGGCCGCACAGATACGCAGTATTTT.

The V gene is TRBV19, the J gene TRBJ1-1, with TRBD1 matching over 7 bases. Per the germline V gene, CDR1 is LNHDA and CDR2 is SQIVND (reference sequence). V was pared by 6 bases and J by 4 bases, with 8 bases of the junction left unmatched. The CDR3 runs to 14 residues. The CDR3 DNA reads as TGTGCCAGTAGATGGGACAGAAGTACCACTGAAGCTTTCTTT. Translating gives CASRWDRSTTEAFF.

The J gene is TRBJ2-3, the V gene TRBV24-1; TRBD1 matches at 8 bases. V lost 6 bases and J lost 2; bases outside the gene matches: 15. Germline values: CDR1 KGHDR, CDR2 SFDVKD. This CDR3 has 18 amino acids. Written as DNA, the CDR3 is TGTGCCACCAGTCCAGGACACCAGGGGGCTTTAATCACAGATACGCAGTATTTT. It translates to CATSPGHQGALITDTQYF.

In nucleotides, the CDR3 is TGCGCCAGCAGCAACCGGGACACGGTCTCGATGTATGGCTACACCTTC. This encodes CASSNRDTVSMYGYTF. V is TRBV5-1 and J is TRBJ1-2; D perhaps matches TRBD1 (6 bases). Trimming took off 4 bases at V and 5 bases at J, with 21 bases between the two ends. The germline V gene encodes CDR1 SGHRS and CDR2 YFSETQ. The CDR3 sequence is 16 residues long.

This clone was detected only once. The CDR3 loop is CASSPGGGRGKQPQHF. CDR3 coding DNA: TGCGCCAGCAGCCCCGGGGGAGGGAGGGGAAAACAGCCCCAGCATTTT. This chain links TRBV4-1 with TRBJ1-5, with a tentative D call TRBD1 (5 bases). The ends were cut back, 4 bases at V and 7 bases at J, with 20 bases in the middle. Germline assignment: CDR1 MGHRA and CDR2 YSYEKL. The CDR3 length is 16 residues.

Written as DNA, the CDR3 is TGTGCCAGCAGTGCAGGGGGAGTGAACACTGAAGCTTTCTTT. Amino acid sequence: CASSAGGVNTEAFF. The chain recombines TRBV5-4 with TRBJ1-1, with TRBD1 identical over 7 bases. The CDR3 runs 14 residues. V shed 5 bases, J shed 0 bases, and the junction held 4 bases outside the gene matches. Germline assignment: CDR1 SGHNT and CDR2 YYREEE (reference sequence).

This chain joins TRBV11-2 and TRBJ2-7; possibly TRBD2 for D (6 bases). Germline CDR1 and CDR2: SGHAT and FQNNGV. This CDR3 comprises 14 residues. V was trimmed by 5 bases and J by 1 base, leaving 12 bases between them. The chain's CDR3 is CASSHPGVSYEQYF. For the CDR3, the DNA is TGTGCCAGCAGCCACCCGGGGGTATCCTACGAGCAGTACTTC.

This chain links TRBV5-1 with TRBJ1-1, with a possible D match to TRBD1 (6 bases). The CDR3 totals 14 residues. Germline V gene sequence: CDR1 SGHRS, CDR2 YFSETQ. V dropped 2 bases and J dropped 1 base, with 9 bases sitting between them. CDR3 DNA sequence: TGCGCCAGCAGCTTCGGGGGGCGGAACACTGAAGCTTTCTTT. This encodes CASSFGGRNTEAFF.